There are many counts of the clone carrying this TCR beta chain. V was pared by 5 bases and J by 4 bases, with 13 bases between. This CDR3 region has 14 residues. CDR1 and CDR2 from the germline V gene are SGHNT and YYREEE (reference sequence). Participants had their cohort set by participant-reported clinical history. Recovery among Cohort 3 donors was established by two negative PCRs, clearance, or symptom resolution. This entry comes from a study of blood T cell repertoires in COVID-19. Overall study: Italy, Spain and the United States were the sources of the convalescent and acute COVID-19 samples.

Per the original data handling: Reference gene primer amplification gave estimated nucleated cell counts. Sequencing was performed with immunoSEQ multiplex PCR; in TCRdb, only in-frame clones are kept and a portion is missing. Clone size and V and J calls were adopted from that table, with D and trimming inferred from the DNA. The profile covers 360,000 or so clones, with roughly four fifths appearing a single time and over 4.5% taken by the ten largest. The clonotype was recovered from a woman between 45 and 60 years old who had recovered from COVID-19. The sequenced material came from PBMCs or T cells enriched from blood (not recorded which). V and J are TRBV5-4 and TRBJ1-3, with D tentatively TRBD1 (5 bases). DNA of the CDR3: TGTGCCAGCAGACAAACAGGAAAGGGAAACACCATATATTTT. Amino acids: CASRQTGKGNTIYF.